What follows are 20 T cell receptor beta chains derived from one specimen sequenced in a study of early T cells in non-severe SARS-CoV-2 infection. TCRdb re-called the 5' RACE reads through MiXCR, storing one row per CDR3 protein. The profile covers under 45,000 distinct CDR3 sequences, with about 8% appearing a single time and around 12% taken by the ten largest. Here the sequenced sample was whole blood, taken at baseline. These TCRs come from an adult who was a healthcare worker with PCR-confirmed SARS-CoV-2 infection or an uninfected control (not recorded which).

This clonotype was counted between two and nine times. The genes are TRBV5-1 and TRBJ2-1; D is undetermined. The germline V gene encodes CDR1 SGHRS and CDR2 YFSETQ. Deletions cut 1 base from V and 0 bases from J, with 8 bases between. CDR3 size: 15 residues. For the CDR3, the DNA is TGCGCCAGCAGCTTGCCAGCCACCTCCTACAATGAGCAGTTCTTC. Protein: CASSLPATSYNEQFF.

V usage is TRBV11-2 and J usage is TRBJ2-1; D not certain. Trimming stripped 3 bases from V and 1 base from J, with 7 bases between. Germline assignment: CDR1 SGHAT and CDR2 FQNNGV. CDR3 length equals 14 residues. CDR3 region: CASSLDDSYNEQFF. CDR3 DNA: TGTGCCAGCAGCTTGGACGATTCCTACAATGAGCAGTTCTTC.

This clonotype was picked up many times. This sequence joins TRBV20-1 and TRBJ1-3; D possibly corresponds to TRBD1 (6 bases). The V gene's germline CDR1 is DFQATT and CDR2 SNEGSKA (reference sequence). This CDR3 has 17 residues. V was pared by 2 bases and J by 0 bases, with 17 bases between. This CDR3 is CSARKGGGEYSGNTIYF. CDR3 coding DNA: TGCAGTGCTAGAAAGGGGGGCGGGGAGTACTCTGGAAACACCATATATTTT.

This clonotype turned up a few times. The chain combines TRBV12-3 or TRBV12-4 with TRBJ1-1; D might be TRBD1 (5 bases). Deletions cut 10 bases from V and 4 bases from J, with 13 bases between. The CDR3 is 12 residues long. CDR3 nucleotide sequence: TGTGCCACCAGAGGGGTGGGCACTGAAGCTTTCTTT. As protein: CATRGVGTEAFF.

A few counts support this clonotype. The rearrangement joins TRBV6-6 to TRBJ2-1, with TRBD2 matching 9 bases. There are 18 residues in the CDR3. The V gene's germline CDR1 is MNHNY and CDR2 SVGAGI (reference sequence). Unmatched junction bases numbered 8, after V lost 2 bases and J lost 0 bases. CDR3 region: CASSYPNSGGSSYNEQFF. For the CDR3, the DNA is TGTGCCAGCAGTTACCCGAATAGCGGGGGTTCCTCCTACAATGAGCAGTTCTTC.

This clonotype appeared many times. V and J are TRBV6-5 and TRBJ2-6; unclear D gene. Trimming removed 4 bases at V and 0 bases at J, with 7 bases between. This CDR3 comprises 15 residues. Germline V gene sequence: CDR1 MNHEY, CDR2 SVGAGI. In nucleotides, the CDR3 is TGTGCCAGCAGTTCCCGACCCTCTGGGGCCAACGTCCTGACTTTC. Translating it yields CASSSRPSGANVLTF.

This clonotype was detected ten times or more. The V call is TRBV11-2, the J call TRBJ1-2; D possibly corresponds to TRBD1 (5 bases). CDR3 length equals 14 residues. CDR1 is SGHAT and CDR2 is FQNNGV in the germline V gene. V was trimmed by 1 base and J by 2 bases, leaving 8 bases between them. The CDR3 nucleotides are TGTGCCAGCAGCTTAGTGGACAACAACTATGGCTACACCTTC. It encodes CASSLVDNNYGYTF.

This chain uses TRBV12-3 or TRBV12-4 with TRBJ2-5; TRBD2 aligns across 12 bases. Trimming at V came to 5 bases and at J to 5 bases, leaving 9 bases not matched to a gene. This CDR3 is built from 16 residues. CDR3 region: CASSQTLAGGHETQYF. The CDR3 coding sequence is TGTGCCAGCAGTCAAACCCTAGCGGGGGGGCATGAGACCCAGTACTTC.

In its sample, this clonotype was seen a few times. The V gene is TRBV6-1, the J gene TRBJ2-2; D is possibly TRBD2 (7 bases). Trimming removed 7 bases at V and 2 bases at J, with 20 bases between. The CDR3 loop spans 17 amino acids. Germline CDR1 MNHNS, CDR2 SASEGT. DNA for the CDR3: TGTGCCAGCACTCAGAGGGGGGGCCGGCTTAACACCGGGGAGCTGTTTTTT. It yields the protein CASTQRGGRLNTGELFF.

This clonotype was found many times. The V gene is TRBV24-1, the J gene TRBJ1-2; D perhaps matches TRBD1 (5 bases). The CDR3 loop spans 14 amino acids. CDR1 is KGHDR, CDR2 SFDVKD, per germline. Trimming took 4 bases from V and 4 from J, leaving 12 bases between them. CDR3 nucleotide sequence: TGTGCCACCAGTGAGCCCGACAGAACCTATGGCTACACCTTC. Residues: CATSEPDRTYGYTF.

The genes are TRBV10-3 and TRBJ2-5; D uncertain. V dropped 0 bases and J dropped 1 base, with 6 bases sitting between them. The CDR3 extends over 14 amino acids. Germline CDR1 ENHRY, CDR2 SYGVKD. The CDR3 sequence is CAISESSSQETQYF. In DNA form, the CDR3 reads TGTGCCATCAGTGAGTCGTCCAGCCAAGAGACCCAGTACTTC.

This chain joins TRBV12-3 or TRBV12-4 and TRBJ2-2; D is uncertain. The CDR3 loop spans 11 amino acids. Between the trimmed V and J ends, which lost 8 bases and 6 bases, there was a span of 7 bases. CDR3 amino acids: CASEAAGELFF. CDR3 DNA sequence: TGTGCCAGCGAGGCTGCCGGGGAGCTGTTTTTT.

This clonotype was detected ten times or more. The gene calls are TRBV29-1 and TRBJ2-3; 11 bases are shared with TRBD2. This CDR3 has 16 residues. J was trimmed by 3 bases and V by 3 bases; bases with no gene match: 8. Germline V CDR1 and CDR2: SQVTM, ANQGSEA. The CDR3 loop reads CSVEAVAGGPTDTQYF. The CDR3 region has the DNA TGCAGCGTTGAGGCCGTAGCGGGGGGGCCGACAGATACGCAGTATTTT.

This clonotype was recorded at least ten times. The chain employs TRBV4-2 and TRBJ2-3; weak D call: TRBD1 (5 bases). The CDR3 spans 14 residues. Per the germline V gene, CDR1 is LGHNA and CDR2 is YNFKEQ. V gave up 0 bases and J gave up 4 bases, with 8 bases separating them. CDR3 sequence: CASSQDFRADTQYF. The DNA for the CDR3 is TGTGCCAGCAGCCAAGATTTCAGGGCAGATACGCAGTATTTT.

For this clonotype: A read error is possible here, since a much larger clone lies one base away. The V call is TRBV12-3 or TRBV12-4, the J call TRBJ2-2, with 9 positions matching TRBD2. The CDR3 extends over 17 amino acids. J was trimmed by 4 bases and V by 7 bases; bases with no gene match: 13. This chain's CDR3 is CASTLASGTGPTGELFF. CDR3 nucleotide sequence: TGTGCCAGCACCCTGGCTAGCGGGACCGGCCCCACCGGGGAGCTGTTTTTT.

This clonotype has at least ten counts. The chain carries TRBV2 and TRBJ1-2, with 12 bases lining up with TRBD1. V gave up 7 bases and J gave up 2 bases; unmatched junction bases: 2. The CDR3 contains 14 residues. Germline loops: CDR1 SNHLY, CDR2 FYNNEI. The CDR3 region has the DNA TGTGCCAGCATAGGGACAGGGGGCAACTATGGCTACACCTTC. It encodes CASIGTGGNYGYTF.

This chain links TRBV7-2 with TRBJ2-2; the match to TRBD2 covers 7 bases. This CDR3 has 16 amino acids. The ends lost 0 bases at V and 2 bases at J; junction bases unmatched: 3. Germline CDR1 and CDR2: SGHTA and FQGNSA. CDR3 sequence: CASSLARDYNTGELFF. Here the CDR3 DNA reads TGTGCCAGCAGCTTAGCGCGGGACTATAACACCGGGGAGCTGTTTTTT.

The sample holds many counts of this clonotype. The chain employs TRBV7-2 and TRBJ1-2; the D is unclear. Germline values: CDR1 SGHTA, CDR2 FQGNSA. This CDR3 is 15 amino acids long. Trimming removed 4 bases from V and 1 base from J, with 13 bases in between. The CDR3 loop is CASSYLVDLNYGYTF. The CDR3 DNA reads TGTGCCAGCAGCTATCTCGTCGACCTTAACTATGGCTACACCTTC.

Here the CDR3 reads CASIESLGTEAFF. The CDR3 DNA is TGTGCCAGTATTGAATCCCTGGGCACTGAAGCTTTCTTT. The gene calls are TRBV19 and TRBJ1-1; D is unresolved. The CDR3 has 13 residues. The V end lost 7 bases, the J end lost 4 bases, and 13 bases lay between the germline ends. The germline V gene encodes CDR1 LNHDA and CDR2 SQIVND (reference sequence).

This clonotype was observed a few times. The chain employs TRBV11-2 and TRBJ2-7; 9 bases agree with TRBD1. J gave up 2 bases and V 7 bases, and 9 bases lay outside the gene matches. There are 15 residues in the CDR3. The germline gives CDR1 SGHAT, CDR2 FQNNGV. CDR3 sequence: CASNHPGQGTYEQYF. CDR3 bases: TGTGCCAGCAACCACCCGGGACAGGGTACCTACGAGCAGTACTTC. Full variable domain (rest looked up from reference TRBV11-2 and TRBJ2-7): EAGVAQSPRYKIIEKRQSVAFWCNPISGHATLYWYQQILGQGPKLLIQFQNNGVVDDSQLPKDRFSAERLKGVDSTLKIQPAKLEDSAVYLCASNHPGQGTYEQYFGPGTRLTVT.